These T cell receptor beta chains were read from a single sample in a study of T cell responses to AZD1222 COVID-19 vaccine. Using immunoSEQ multiplex PCR, the repertoire was profiled, and TCRdb retains in-frame clones only, with some absent. The data contain around 270,000 clones, roughly 93% of them singletons. The sample here was peripheral blood, taken 28 days after the second AZD1222 dose. Every receptor here comes from an adult who received the AZD1222 COVID-19 vaccine. Each CDR3 is given with its conserved first and last residue. D genes are given only for firm matches. Size is omitted from some rows. Given values are once, few, many or a class for expanded clones.

TRBD1 TRBJ1-3 . TRBV27 TGTGCCAGCAGTCCCCAGTCGACAGGGTCTGGAAACACCATATATTTT CASSPQSTGSGNTIYF
. TRBJ1-2 few TRBV10-2 TGCGCCAGCAGTGCGGACGGACAGCTCTATGGCTACACCTTC CASSADGQLYGYTF
. TRBJ1-3 few TRBV5-1 TGCGCCAGCAGCTTGGTAGGAACAGGGACTGGAAACACCATATATTTT CASSLVGTGTGNTIYF
. TRBJ1-2 . TRBV9 TGTGCCAGCAGCGTGGGCTATGGCTACACCTTC CASSVGYGYTF
TRBD1 TRBJ2-7 . TRBV5-1 TGCGCCAGCAGCTCCTATCCCGGACAGGGTTACAGCTCCTACGAGCAGTACTTC CASSSYPGQGYSSYEQYF
TRBD1 TRBJ1-1 . TRBV5-5 TGTGCCAGCAGCCTACAGGGGCAGAACACTGAAGCTTTCTTT CASSLQGQNTEAFF
. TRBJ1-2 . TRBV2 TGTGCCAGCGGTGACCTCTATGGCTACACCTTC CASGDLYGYTF
. TRBJ1-1 . TRBV7-9 TGTGCCAGCAGCTTAGAGGGAGGCGTGAACACTGAAGCTTTCTTT CASSLEGGVNTEAFF
. TRBJ2-3 . TRBV3-1/TRBV3-2 TGTGCCAGCAGCCAGAGGGGCCGAGATACGCAGTATTTT CASSQRGRDTQYF
TRBD2 TRBJ2-7 . TRBV7-9 TGTGCCAGCAGCTTAAGTGGCGGGAGGGGCTACGAGCAGTACTTC CASSLSGGRGYEQYF
. TRBJ2-5 . TRBV24-1 TGTGCCACCCGAGGGGGTGGAGAGACCCAGTACTTC CATRGGGETQYF
. TRBJ2-5 . TRBV5-1 TGCGCCAGCAGCTGGGAAGGGGGGATAACGGAGACCCAGTACTTC CASSWEGGITETQYF
. TRBJ1-1 . TRBV29-1 TGCAGCGCCGGCCATTTTTCTGAAGCTTTCTTT CSAGHFSEAFF
. TRBJ2-5 . TRBV5-4 TGTGCCAGCAGCTCGGTCCAGGGGTCCCAAGAGACCCAGTACTTC CASSSVQGSQETQYF
TRBD1 TRBJ2-7 . TRBV29-1 TGCAGCGTCCTCAAAGGACAGGGGTACGAGCAGTACTTC CSVLKGQGYEQYF
. TRBJ1-5 once TRBV2 TGTGCCAGCAGTGGTTTCGACAGCTTTAGCAATCAGCCCCAGCATTTT CASSGFDSFSNQPQHF
. TRBJ2-7 . TRBV27 TGTGCCAGCATTTCATACGGTGGCGGGACCTACGAGCAGTACTTC CASISYGGGTYEQYF
. TRBJ1-6 . TRBV5-4 TGTGCCAGCAGCTCCCCTGGGGGGTATGGTTCACCCCTCCACTTT CASSSPGGYGSPLHF
. TRBJ2-7 . TRBV10-3 TGTGCCATCAGTGACCCTGCAGGCTCCTACGAGCAGTACTTC CAISDPAGSYEQYF
. TRBJ1-5 . TRBV28 TGTGCCAGCCAAAGAACAGGCCAGAGGCAGCCCCAGCATTTT CASQRTGQRQPQHF
TRBD2 TRBJ2-1 once TRBV11-3 TGTGCCAGCAGCTCCGGGACTAGCGGGAGGGCCTCCTACAATGAGCAGTTCTTC CASSSGTSGRASYNEQFF
TRBD2 TRBJ2-1 . TRBV15 TGTGCCACCAGCAGAGAAATAATCAGCGGGAGTTACAATGAGCAGTTCTTC CATSREIISGSYNEQFF
TRBD1 TRBJ1-5 . TRBV2 TGTGCCAGCAGTGACGCCGACAGGGGTCAACATTTT CASSDADRGQHF
. TRBJ2-1 once TRBV11-2 TGTGCCAGCAGCTTACTTGAGGCCCTGGATGAGCAGTTCTTC CASSLLEALDEQFF
. TRBJ2-7 . TRBV5-8 TGTGCCAGCAGCTACGCCTCCGAGCAGTACTTC CASSYASEQYF
. TRBJ1-1 . TRBV7-3 TGTGCCAGCAGCCCAGGGATCCTCCAAAGAGCTTTCTTT CASSPGILQRAFF
. TRBJ2-5 . TRBV5-1 TGCGCCAGCAGCTTTCCCAGGGGGGTGGAAGAGACCCAGTACTTC CASSFPRGVEETQYF
. TRBJ1-3 . TRBV19 TGTGCCAGTAGTGGACGGACAGAGTCTGGAAACACCATATATTTT CASSGRTESGNTIYF
. TRBJ1-2 . TRBV28 TGTGCCAGCATTGCCGGGGGGCGGGGGAACTATGGCTACACCTTC CASIAGGRGNYGYTF
. TRBJ1-2 . TRBV5-4 TGTGCCAGCAGCTCCGAGGGGGTCTATGGCTACACCTTC CASSSEGVYGYTF
TRBD2 TRBJ2-1 . TRBV2 TGTGCCTATGTCCAATTAGAGCGGTGGGAGGGCAATGAGCAGTTCTTC CAYVQLERWEGNEQFF
. TRBJ2-2 . TRBV4-1 TGCGCCAGCAGCCAAGACCTAGCAGGCGGGGAGCTGTTTTTT CASSQDLAGGELFF
. TRBJ2-7 . TRBV28 TGTGCCGGGATGGGGGGACGGGGTACCTACGAGCAGTACTTC CAGMGGRGTYEQYF
. TRBJ2-7 . TRBV18 TGTGCCAGCTCACCACCGGAGATATACGAGCAGTACTTC CASSPPEIYEQYF
TRBD1 TRBJ1-5 once TRBV19 TGTGCCAGTATCGCAGGGGGAGCGGATAGCAATCAGCCCCAGCATTTT CASIAGGADSNQPQHF
. TRBJ1-5 . TRBV5-3 TGTGCCAGAAGCTTGGCCGGCCGCCGGGACGGACGCAATCAGCCCCAGCATTTT CARSLAGRRDGRNQPQHF
TRBD2 TRBJ2-1 . TRBV6-5 TGTGCCAGCAGTTACGGGGCGGGAGCGGCTCATGAGCAGTTCTTC CASSYGAGAAHEQFF
TRBD1 TRBJ1-4 . TRBV14 TGTGCCAGCAGCTCCAGGGGGCTTAATGAAAAACTGTTTTTT CASSSRGLNEKLFF
. TRBJ1-2 . TRBV5-4 TGTGCCAGCAGCTTGGACGAGGACTATGGCTACACCTTC CASSLDEDYGYTF
. TRBJ2-1 many TRBV11-1 TGTGCCAGCAAGATTTACAATGAGCAGTTCTTC CASKIYNEQFF